The source of this T cell receptor (beta chain) is a study of T cell responses to AZD1222 COVID-19 vaccine. General study results and limits: Unmutated variant regions reportedly attract nearly half of all spike-specific TCRs.

Sequenced by immunoSEQ multiplex PCR; TCRdb stores in-frame clones only, minus some. Counted here are about 110,000 clones, about 93% occurring once; the ten biggest clones make up 2.2%. With regard to this clone: The antigen is undetermined.

V was trimmed by 6 bases and J by 11 bases, leaving 13 bases between them. The germline V gene encodes CDR1 LNHDA and CDR2 SQIVND (reference sequence). The CDR3 runs 12 residues. This chain uses TRBV19 with TRBJ1-4; no clear D gene. Sequenced here: peripheral blood, sampled on day 0 of AZD1222 vaccination. This TCR came from an adult in good health. The CDR3 DNA is TGTGCCAGTAGCCCGGACGACAAGAAACTGTTTTTT. This gives the protein CASSPDDKKLFF.